This entry lists 26 T cell receptor beta chains sequenced from one sample in a study of Ad26.COV2.S vaccination and SARS-CoV-2 variants. The assay was immunoSEQ multiplex PCR, and TCRdb's table has in-frame clones only and misses some. The data show almost 400,000 clones, about nine tenths seen once. Described treatment: around 19 received Ad26.COV2.S at low or high dose, single or two shots; several received placebo; per-sample allocation not given. Collection of samples fell on day 63 after the first vaccine or placebo injection. The specimen comprised peripheral blood, sampled in a trial of Ad26.COV2.S vaccine versus placebo. These TCRs come from a person aged 18-60 years who received the Ad26.COV2.S COVID-19 vaccine or a placebo.

This rearrangement joins TRBV4-3 to TRBJ2-3, with TRBD2 identical over 8 bases. J was trimmed by 2 bases and V by 4 bases; bases with no gene match: 5. This CDR3 has 15 residues. Germline V gene data show CDR1 as LGHNA and CDR2 as YSLEER. The CDR3 bases are TGCGCCAGCAGCCTAATAGCGGGATACACAGATACGCAGTATTTT. It encodes CASSLIAGYTDTQYF.

This chain links TRBV7-3 with TRBJ2-7, with 9 bases aligning to TRBD2. The germline gives CDR1 SGHTA, CDR2 FQGTGA. This CDR3 comprises 15 residues. The V and J ends lost 2 bases and 1 base, in that order; junction bases with no gene match: 3. In DNA, the CDR3 is TGTGCCAGCAGCTTATACGCGGGAGGGTCCTACGAGCAGTACTTC. This translates into CASSLYAGGSYEQYF. The whole variable domain, filled in from reference TRBV7-3 and TRBJ2-7, reads GAGVSQTPSNKVTEKGKYVELRCDPISGHTALYWYRQSLGQGPEFLIYFQGTGAADDSGLPNDRFFAVRPEGSVSTLKIQRTERGDSAVYLCASSLYAGGSYEQYFGPGTRLTVT.

This sequence joins TRBV18 and TRBJ2-5; 12 bases match TRBD2. Germline lookup yields CDR1 KGHSH and CDR2 LQKENI. The CDR3 consists of 17 residues. V dropped 2 bases and J dropped 1; count of bases not matched to a gene: 5. CDR3 region: CASSPFLAGGPQETQYF. The CDR3 coding sequence is TGTGCCAGCTCACCATTCCTAGCGGGAGGGCCCCAAGAGACCCAGTACTTC.

This chain uses TRBV7-9 with TRBJ2-7; D is uncertain. The CDR3 loop spans 16 amino acids. V dropped 5 bases and J dropped 5 bases, with 22 bases sitting between them. Germline values: CDR1 SEHNR, CDR2 FQNEAQ (reference sequence). The CDR3 sequence is CASSPRATVGRNEQYF. The DNA of the CDR3 is TGTGCCAGCAGCCCAAGGGCCACTGTAGGGCGAAACGAGCAGTACTTC. Full variable domain (missing parts from reference TRBV7-9 and TRBJ2-7): DTGVSQNPRHKITKRGQNVTFRCDPISEHNRLYWYRQTLGQGPEFLTYFQNEAQLEKSRLLSDRFSAERPKGSFSTLEIQRTEQGDSAMYLCASSPRATVGRNEQYFGPGTRLTVT.

The rearrangement joins TRBV9 to TRBJ2-5; 11 bases match TRBD2. This CDR3 has 16 residues. The trim removed 0 bases at V and 5 bases at J, leaving 6 bases unmatched. From germline, CDR1 is SGDLS and CDR2 YYNGEE. CDR3 residues: CASSVELAGVGETQYF. In nucleotides, the CDR3 is TGTGCCAGCAGCGTAGAACTAGCGGGAGTCGGGGAGACCCAGTACTTC.

This chain uses TRBV5-6 with TRBJ1-2; 7 positions agree with TRBD1. This CDR3 has 12 residues. The trim removed 5 bases at V and 7 bases at J, leaving 5 bases unmatched. Germline V gene lookup returns CDR1 SGHDT and CDR2 YYEEEE. The CDR3 loop is CASSVTGLGYTF. In DNA form, the CDR3 reads TGTGCCAGCAGTGTGACAGGGCTTGGCTACACCTTC.

The chain uses TRBV7-6 and TRBJ2-2; unclear D gene. V was pared by 5 bases and J by 7 bases, with 11 bases between. Germline CDR1 is SGHVS and CDR2 is FNYEAQ. The CDR3 has 13 amino acids. The CDR3 bases are TGTGCCAGCAGCCGCGTCCCGGACGGGGAGCTGTTTTTT. Amino acids: CASSRVPDGELFF.

J is TRBJ2-7 and V is TRBV24-1; D is possibly TRBD1 or TRBD2 (5 bases each). The CDR3 is 16 amino acids. Trimming stripped 7 bases from V and 0 bases from J, with 18 bases between. Germline CDR1 and CDR2: KGHDR and SFDVKD. The CDR3 region is CATSPKGPLSSYEQYF. The CDR3 nucleotides are TGTGCCACCAGCCCCAAGGGACCCTTGAGCTCCTACGAGCAGTACTTC.

This rearrangement joins TRBV6-1 to TRBJ2-2; unclear D gene. Germline V gene lookup returns CDR1 MNHNS and CDR2 SASEGT. The CDR3 contains 13 residues. Trimming cost V 2 bases and J 5 bases, with 6 bases left between them. Here the CDR3 reads CASSELGTGELFF. CDR3 coding DNA: TGTGCCAGCAGTGAATTGGGGACCGGGGAGCTGTTTTTT.

The chain employs TRBV2 and TRBJ2-3; 14 bases match TRBD2. V shed 5 bases, J shed 7 bases, and the junction held 14 bases outside the gene matches. The germline V gene encodes CDR1 SNHLY and CDR2 FYNNEI. The CDR3 loop spans 18 amino acids. DNA for the CDR3: TGTGCCAGCAGTAGTGGCTTTTGGGGACTAGCGGGAGAAAATACGCAGTATTTT. Translating gives CASSSGFWGLAGENTQYF.

The chain joins TRBV7-8 to TRBJ1-5; possible D gene TRBD1, 5 bases. Germline assignment: CDR1 SGHVS and CDR2 FQNEAQ. This CDR3 is 15 amino acids long. The germline V and J ends were trimmed by 5 bases and 3 bases, with 14 bases remaining between them. The CDR3 reads CASSLQQGFNQPQHF. CDR3 bases: TGTGCCAGCAGCCTCCAGCAGGGTTTCAATCAGCCCCAGCATTTT.

This clone was seen once. The rearrangement links TRBV28 to TRBJ1-5, with D tentatively TRBD1 (5 bases). The CDR3 contains 16 residues. CDR1 and CDR2 (germline): MDHEN, SYDVKM. V dropped 3 bases and J dropped 2 bases, with 14 bases sitting between them. The CDR3 reads CASSFRGATRNQPQHF. CDR3 DNA sequence: TGTGCCAGCAGTTTCCGAGGGGCCACCCGCAATCAGCCCCAGCATTTT. The variable domain in full, with the rest retrieved from reference TRBV28 and TRBJ1-5, is DVKVTQSSRYLVKRTGEKVFLECVQDMDHENMFWYRQDPGLGLRLIYFSYDVKMKEKGDIPEGYSVSREKKERFSLILESASTNQTSMYLCASSFRGATRNQPQHFGDGTRLSIL.

V is TRBV25-1 and J is TRBJ1-4; D is uncertain. Germline CDR1 reads MGHDK; CDR2 reads SYGVNS. Trimming shortened V by 4 bases and J by 7 bases, and 10 bases separated the two germline ends. The CDR3 is made up of 13 amino acids. CDR3 sequence: CASSGERSEKLFF. The CDR3, as DNA: TGTGCCAGCAGTGGGGAAAGAAGTGAAAAACTGTTTTTT.

The J gene is TRBJ1-2, the V gene TRBV2; D remains unclear. Trimming took 7 bases from V and 1 from J, leaving 13 bases between them. Germline CDR1 SNHLY, CDR2 FYNNEI. The CDR3 extends over 14 amino acids. Written as DNA, the CDR3 is TGTGCCAGCAACCCCGAGGAATTTAACTATGGCTACACCTTC. It specifies CASNPEEFNYGYTF.

The genes are TRBV5-4 and TRBJ2-7, with D tentatively TRBD1 or TRBD2 (7 bases each). The germline gives CDR1 SGHNT, CDR2 YYREEE (reference sequence). Trimming left V 0 bases short and J 4 bases short, with 17 bases between. The CDR3 length is 16 residues. CDR3 in DNA: TGTGCCAGCAGCTTGGCCCGAGGGGAGGGGGCGTACGAGCAGTACTTC. This sequence encodes CASSLARGEGAYEQYF.

V usage is TRBV24-1 and J usage is TRBJ1-2, with 9 bases lining up with TRBD1. V trimming: 4 bases; J trimming: 8 bases; junction bases outside the gene matches: 13. The CDR3 has 16 amino acids. CDR1 and CDR2 from the germline V gene are KGHDR and SFDVKD. The CDR3 coding sequence is TGTGCCACCAGTGACCCGTCCGGGACAGGGTCATACGGCTACACCTTC. This translates into CATSDPSGTGSYGYTF.

The V gene is TRBV28, the J gene TRBJ1-3; D is ambiguous. Germline-derived CDR1 and CDR2 are MDHEN and SYDVKM. The CDR3 spans 15 residues. Trimming took off 6 bases at V and 0 bases at J, with 12 bases between the two ends. This CDR3 is CASRTTTASGNTIYF. The CDR3 DNA follows: TGTGCCAGCAGAACCACTACGGCCTCTGGAAACACCATATATTTT. Full variable domain (rest looked up from reference TRBV28 and TRBJ1-3): DVKVTQSSRYLVKRTGEKVFLECVQDMDHENMFWYRQDPGLGLRLIYFSYDVKMKEKGDIPEGYSVSREKKERFSLILESASTNQTSMYLCASRTTTASGNTIYFGEGSWLTVV.

The rearrangement joins TRBV10-3 to TRBJ1-2; no definite D call. V was trimmed by 7 bases and J by 4 bases, leaving 19 bases between them. The CDR3 has 15 amino acids. The V gene's germline CDR1 is ENHRY and CDR2 SYGVKD. The CDR3 here is CAITPRTVDRYGYTF. CDR3 bases: TGTGCCATCACCCCGAGGACTGTGGATCGCTATGGCTACACCTTC.

This clone was seen repeatedly, ten times or more. In DNA, the CDR3 is TGTGCCAGCAGACCCCTAGGACTAGCGGGAGACGAGCAGTACTTC. This translates into CASRPLGLAGDEQYF. The J gene is TRBJ2-7, the V gene TRBV2; 13 nucleotides agree with TRBD2. Per germline, CDR1 SNHLY and CDR2 FYNNEI. J was trimmed by 5 bases and V by 6 bases; bases with no gene match: 7. The CDR3 has 15 amino acids. Drawing the rest from reference TRBV2 and TRBJ2-7, the complete variable domain is EPEVTQTPSHQVTQMGQEVILRCVPISNHLYFYWYRQILGQKVEFLVSFYNNEISEKSEIFDDQFSVERPDGSNFTLKIRSTKLEDSAMYFCASRPLGLAGDEQYFGPGTRLTVT.

The chain combines TRBV28 with TRBJ2-7, with 10 bases aligning to TRBD2. The ends lost 7 bases at V and 8 bases at J; junction bases unmatched: 11. The germline V gene encodes CDR1 MDHEN and CDR2 SYDVKM. This CDR3 comprises 14 residues. CDR3: CASTQTSGAVKQYF. As DNA, the CDR3 is TGTGCCAGCACCCAAACTAGCGGGGCCGTCAAGCAGTACTTC.

The chain uses TRBV6-5 and TRBJ1-5; D is undetermined. The V end lost 6 bases, the J end lost 1 base, and 7 bases lay between the germline ends. CDR3 length: 13 residues. The germline V gene encodes CDR1 MNHEY and CDR2 SVGAGI. Here the CDR3 DNA reads TGTGCCAGCAGGGTGAACAGCAATCAGCCCCAGCATTTT. It translates to CASRVNSNQPQHF.

This chain joins TRBV28 and TRBJ2-1; 8 bases are shared with TRBD2. From germline, CDR1 is MDHEN and CDR2 SYDVKM. The CDR3 is 15 residues long. The V segment lost 6 bases and the J segment 8 bases; nucleotides outside the gene matches: 12. The CDR3 region has the DNA TGTGCCAGCAGCTTAAGCGGGAGTCCTTTGGATGAGCAGTTCTTC. Its translation is CASSLSGSPLDEQFF.

The V gene is TRBV21-1, the J gene TRBJ2-5; whether TRBD2, the table's D call, matches the DNA was not checked. TRBV21-1 constitutes a pseudogene. The length of the CDR3 is 20 residues. CDR3 protein: CASSKGASGNFGTLQETQYF. In DNA, the CDR3 is TGTGCCAGCAGCAAAGGGGCTAGCGGGAACTTCGGAACCCTCCAAGAGACCCAGTACTTC.

This chain joins TRBV6-5 and TRBJ2-3; no definite D call. V lost 6 bases, J lost 0 bases, and 13 bases lay in between. CDR1 is MNHEY and CDR2 is SVGAGI in the germline V gene. The CDR3 sequence is 15 residues long. CDR3 DNA: TGTGCCAGCAGCCCGAGACTGGATAGCACAGATACGCAGTATTTT. It encodes CASSPRLDSTDTQYF.

CDR3 loop: CASSPSGLAGVYEQFF. CDR3 coding DNA: TGTGCCAGCAGCCCTTCGGGACTAGCGGGAGTATATGAGCAGTTCTTC. This chain links TRBV3-1 (or the pseudogene TRBV3-2) with TRBJ2-1, with 14 nucleotides matching TRBD2. The V gene end was trimmed by 4 bases and the J gene end by 8 bases; junction bases not matched to a gene: 7. The germline V gene encodes CDR1 LGHDT and CDR2 YNNKEL (reference sequence). The CDR3 sequence is 16 residues long.

This clone was observed a few times. The gene calls are TRBV19 and TRBJ1-6, with D possibly TRBD1 on 5 matching bases. The CDR3 spans 16 residues. Germline-derived CDR1 and CDR2 are LNHDA and SQIVND (reference sequence). Trimming cost V 4 bases and J 9 bases, with 19 bases left between them. The CDR3 DNA reads as TGTGCCAGTAGTACCGCGACAGTTATTGGGAGTTCACCCCTCCACTTT. Its translation: CASSTATVIGSSPLHF. Using reference TRBV19 and TRBJ1-6 for the parts outside the CDR3, the full variable domain is DGGITQSPKYLFRKEGQNVTLSCEQNLNHDAMYWYRQDPGQGLRLIYYSQIVNDFQKGDIAEGYSVSREKKESFPLTVTSAQKNPTAFYLCASSTATVIGSSPLHFGNGTRLTVT.